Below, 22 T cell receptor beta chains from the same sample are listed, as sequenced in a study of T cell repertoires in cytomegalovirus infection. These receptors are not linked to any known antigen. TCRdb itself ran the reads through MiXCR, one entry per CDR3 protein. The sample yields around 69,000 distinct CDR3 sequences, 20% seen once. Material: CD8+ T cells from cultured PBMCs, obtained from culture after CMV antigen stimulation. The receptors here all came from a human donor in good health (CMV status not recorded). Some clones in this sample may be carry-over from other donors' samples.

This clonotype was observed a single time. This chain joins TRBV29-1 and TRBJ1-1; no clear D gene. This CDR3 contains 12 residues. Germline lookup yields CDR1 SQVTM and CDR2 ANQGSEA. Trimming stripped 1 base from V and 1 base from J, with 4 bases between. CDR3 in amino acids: CSVEGENTEAFF. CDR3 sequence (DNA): TGCAGCGTTGAAGGCGAGAACACTGAAGCTTTCTTT.

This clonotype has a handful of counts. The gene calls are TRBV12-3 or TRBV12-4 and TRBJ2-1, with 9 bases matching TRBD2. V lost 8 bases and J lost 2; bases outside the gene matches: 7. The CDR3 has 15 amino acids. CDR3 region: CASGGPSGAYNEQFF. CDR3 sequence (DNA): TGTGCCAGCGGTGGGCCTAGCGGGGCCTACAATGAGCAGTTCTTC.

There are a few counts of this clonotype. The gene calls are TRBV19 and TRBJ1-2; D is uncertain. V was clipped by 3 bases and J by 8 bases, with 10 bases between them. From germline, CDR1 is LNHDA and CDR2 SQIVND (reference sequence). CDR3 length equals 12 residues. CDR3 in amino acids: CASSIGSGGYTF. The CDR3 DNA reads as TGTGCCAGTAGTATCGGCTCTGGGGGCTACACCTTC.

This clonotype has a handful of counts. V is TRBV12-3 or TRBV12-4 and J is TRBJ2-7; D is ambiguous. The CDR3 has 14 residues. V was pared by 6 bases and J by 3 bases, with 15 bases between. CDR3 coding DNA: TGTGCCAGCAGCACCCACCGCGGTTACTACGAGCAGTACTTC. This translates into CASSTHRGYYEQYF.

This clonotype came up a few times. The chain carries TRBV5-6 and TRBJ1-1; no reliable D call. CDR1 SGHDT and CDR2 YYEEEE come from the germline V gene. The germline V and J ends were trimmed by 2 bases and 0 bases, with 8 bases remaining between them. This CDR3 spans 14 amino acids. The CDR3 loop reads CASSFPFMNTEAFF. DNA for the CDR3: TGTGCCAGCAGCTTTCCTTTCATGAACACTGAAGCTTTCTTT.

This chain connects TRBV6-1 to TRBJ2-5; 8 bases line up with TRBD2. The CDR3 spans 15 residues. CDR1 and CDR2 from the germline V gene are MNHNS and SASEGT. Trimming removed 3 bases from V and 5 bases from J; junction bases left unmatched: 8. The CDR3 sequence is CASSDGGGAVETQYF. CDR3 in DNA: TGTGCCAGCAGTGACGGGGGGGGGGCGGTGGAGACCCAGTACTTC.

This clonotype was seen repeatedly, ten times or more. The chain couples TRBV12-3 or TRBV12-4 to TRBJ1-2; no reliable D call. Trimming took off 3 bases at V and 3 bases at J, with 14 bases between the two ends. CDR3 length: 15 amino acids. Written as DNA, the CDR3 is TGTGCCAGCAGTTTGCTAATTAGCGGTGACTATGGCTACACCTTC. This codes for CASSLLISGDYGYTF.

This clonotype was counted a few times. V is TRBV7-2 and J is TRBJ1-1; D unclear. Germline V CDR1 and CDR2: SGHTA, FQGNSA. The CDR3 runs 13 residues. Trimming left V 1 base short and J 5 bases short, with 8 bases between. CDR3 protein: CASSLVLRTEAFF. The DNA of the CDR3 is TGTGCCAGCAGCTTAGTATTACGGACTGAAGCTTTCTTT. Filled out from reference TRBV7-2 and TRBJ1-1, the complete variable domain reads GAGVSQSPSNKVTEKGKDVELRCDPISGHTALYWYRQSLGQGLEFLIYFQGNSAPDKSGLPSDRFSAERTGGSVSTLTIQRTQQEDSAVYLCASSLVLRTEAFFGQGTRLTVV.

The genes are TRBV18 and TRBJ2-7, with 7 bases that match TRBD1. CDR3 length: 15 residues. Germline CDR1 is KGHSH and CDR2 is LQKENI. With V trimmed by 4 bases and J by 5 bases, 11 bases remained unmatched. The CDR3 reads CASSQPPGQVNEQYF. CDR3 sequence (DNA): TGTGCCAGCTCACAGCCGCCCGGACAGGTAAACGAGCAGTACTTC. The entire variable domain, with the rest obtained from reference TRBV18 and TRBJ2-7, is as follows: NAGVMQNPRHLVRRRGQEARLRCSPMKGHSHVYWYRQLPEEGLKFMVYLQKENIIDESGMPKERFSAEFPKEGPSILRIQQVVRGDSAAYFCASSQPPGQVNEQYFGPGTRLTVT.

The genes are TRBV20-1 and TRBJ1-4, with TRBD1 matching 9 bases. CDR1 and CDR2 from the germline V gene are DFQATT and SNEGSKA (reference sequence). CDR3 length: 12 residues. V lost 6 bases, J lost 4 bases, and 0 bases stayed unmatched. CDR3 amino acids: CSADRGNEKLFF. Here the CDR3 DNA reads TGCAGTGCGGACAGGGGTAATGAAAAACTGTTTTTT.

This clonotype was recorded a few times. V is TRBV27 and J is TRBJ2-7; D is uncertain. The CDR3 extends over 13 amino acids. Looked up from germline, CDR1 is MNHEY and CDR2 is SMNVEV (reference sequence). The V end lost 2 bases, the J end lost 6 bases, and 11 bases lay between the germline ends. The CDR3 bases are TGTGCCAGCAGTTTAGCATACTCTGGCGAGCAGTACTTC. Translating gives CASSLAYSGEQYF.

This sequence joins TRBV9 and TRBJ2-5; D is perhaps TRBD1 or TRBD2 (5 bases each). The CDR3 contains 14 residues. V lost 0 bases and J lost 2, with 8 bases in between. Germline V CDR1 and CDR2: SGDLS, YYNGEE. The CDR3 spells CASSVAGRQETQYF. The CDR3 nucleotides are TGTGCCAGCAGCGTAGCGGGGCGGCAAGAGACCCAGTACTTC.

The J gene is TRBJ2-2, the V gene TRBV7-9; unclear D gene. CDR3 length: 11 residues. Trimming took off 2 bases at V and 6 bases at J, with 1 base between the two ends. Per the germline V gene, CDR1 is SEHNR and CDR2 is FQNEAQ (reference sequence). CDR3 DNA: TGTGCCAGCAGCTTATCCGGGGAGCTGTTTTTT. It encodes CASSLSGELFF.

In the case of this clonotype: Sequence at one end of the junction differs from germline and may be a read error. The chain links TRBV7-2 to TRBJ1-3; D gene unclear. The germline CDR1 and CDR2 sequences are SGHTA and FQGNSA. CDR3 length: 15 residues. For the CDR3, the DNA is TGTGCCAGCAGCCTAATACAATACTCTGGAAACGCCATATATTTT. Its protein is CASSLIQYSGNAIYF.

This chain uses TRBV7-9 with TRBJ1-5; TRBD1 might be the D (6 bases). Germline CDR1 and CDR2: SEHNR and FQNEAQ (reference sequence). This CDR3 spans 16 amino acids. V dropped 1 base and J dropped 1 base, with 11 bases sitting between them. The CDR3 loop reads CASSLEGGPSNQPQHF. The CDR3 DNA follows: TGTGCCAGCAGCTTAGAAGGGGGGCCGAGCAATCAGCCCCAGCATTTT. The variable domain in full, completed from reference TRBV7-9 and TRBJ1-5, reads DTGVSQNPRHKITKRGQNVTFRCDPISEHNRLYWYRQTLGQGPEFLTYFQNEAQLEKSRLLSDRFSAERPKGSFSTLEIQRTEQGDSAMYLCASSLEGGPSNQPQHFGDGTRLSIL.

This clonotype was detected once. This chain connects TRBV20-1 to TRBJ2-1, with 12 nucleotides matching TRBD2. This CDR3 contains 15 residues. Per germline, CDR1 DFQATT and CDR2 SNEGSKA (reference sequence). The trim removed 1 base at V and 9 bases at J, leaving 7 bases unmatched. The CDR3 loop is CSARGTSGESGEQFF. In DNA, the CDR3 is TGCAGTGCTAGAGGGACTAGCGGGGAGTCTGGTGAGCAGTTCTTC.

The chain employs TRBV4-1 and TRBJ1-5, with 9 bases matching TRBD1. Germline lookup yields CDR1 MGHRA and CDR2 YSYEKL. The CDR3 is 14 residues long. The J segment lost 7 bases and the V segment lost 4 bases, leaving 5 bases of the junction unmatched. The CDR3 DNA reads TGCGCCAGCAGCCCGCGGACAGGGGACCAGCCCCAGCATTTT. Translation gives CASSPRTGDQPQHF.

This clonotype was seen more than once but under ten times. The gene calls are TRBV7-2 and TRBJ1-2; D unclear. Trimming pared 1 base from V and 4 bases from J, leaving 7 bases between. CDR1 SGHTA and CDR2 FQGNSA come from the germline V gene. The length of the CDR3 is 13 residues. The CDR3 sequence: CASSLEGGYGYTF. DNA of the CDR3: TGTGCCAGCAGCTTAGAGGGTGGCTATGGCTACACCTTC.

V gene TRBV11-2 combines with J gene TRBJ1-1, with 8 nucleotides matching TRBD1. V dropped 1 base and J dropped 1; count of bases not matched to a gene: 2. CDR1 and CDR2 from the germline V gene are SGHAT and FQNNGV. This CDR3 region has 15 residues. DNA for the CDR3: TGTGCCAGCAGCTTAGGGGACAGGAGGAACACTGAAGCTTTCTTT. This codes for CASSLGDRRNTEAFF.

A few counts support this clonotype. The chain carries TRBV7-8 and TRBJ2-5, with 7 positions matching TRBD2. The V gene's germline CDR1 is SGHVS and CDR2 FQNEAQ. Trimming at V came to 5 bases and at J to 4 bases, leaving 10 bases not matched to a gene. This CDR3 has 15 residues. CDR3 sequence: CASSHRSGVGETQYF. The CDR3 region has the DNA TGTGCCAGCAGCCACAGGAGCGGGGTTGGAGAGACCCAGTACTTC.

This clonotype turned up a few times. CDR3 DNA sequence: TGCAGTGCTAGAATCCGCCTTCGGAACACCATATATTTT. Residues: CSARIRLRNTIYF. The J gene is TRBJ1-3, the V gene TRBV20-1; D is ambiguous. The CDR3 sequence is 13 residues long. V lost 2 bases and J 7 bases, leaving 12 bases between the germline ends. The germline CDR1 and CDR2 sequences are DFQATT and SNEGSKA (reference sequence).

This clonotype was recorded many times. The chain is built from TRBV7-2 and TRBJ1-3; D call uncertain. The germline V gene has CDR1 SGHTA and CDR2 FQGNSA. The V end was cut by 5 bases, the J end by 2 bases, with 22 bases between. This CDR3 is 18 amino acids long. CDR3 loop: CASSRYSPNRLTGNTIYF. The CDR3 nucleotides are TGTGCCAGCAGCCGCTATTCGCCGAATCGACTCACTGGAAACACCATATATTTT.